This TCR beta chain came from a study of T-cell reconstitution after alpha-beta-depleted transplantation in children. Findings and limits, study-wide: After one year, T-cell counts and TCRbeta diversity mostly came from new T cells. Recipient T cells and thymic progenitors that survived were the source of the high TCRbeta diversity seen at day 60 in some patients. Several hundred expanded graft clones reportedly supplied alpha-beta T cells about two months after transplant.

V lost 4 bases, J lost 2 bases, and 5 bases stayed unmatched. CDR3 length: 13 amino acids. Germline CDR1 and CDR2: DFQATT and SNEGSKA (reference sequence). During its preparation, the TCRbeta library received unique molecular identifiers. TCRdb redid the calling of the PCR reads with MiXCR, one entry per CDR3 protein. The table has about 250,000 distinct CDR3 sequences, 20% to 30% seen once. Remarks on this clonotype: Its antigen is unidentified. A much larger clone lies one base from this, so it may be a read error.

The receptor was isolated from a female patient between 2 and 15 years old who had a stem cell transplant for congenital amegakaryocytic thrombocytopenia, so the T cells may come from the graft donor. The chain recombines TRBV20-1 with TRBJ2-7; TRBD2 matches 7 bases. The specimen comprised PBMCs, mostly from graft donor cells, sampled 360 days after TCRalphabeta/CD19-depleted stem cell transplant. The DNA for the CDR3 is TGCAGTGCTAAGGCTAGCGGAACCTACGAGCAGTACTTC. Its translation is CSAKASGTYEQYF.